This T cell receptor beta chain stems from a study of T-cell reconstitution after alpha-beta-depleted transplantation in children. V shed 4 bases and J shed 3 bases, with 14 bases lying between them. CDR3 length: 15 residues. Germline CDR1 and CDR2: SGDLS and YYNGEE. There are a few counts of this clonotype. The library targeted TCRbeta and was prepared with unique molecular identifiers. TCRdb reprocessed the PCR reads with MiXCR, giving one entry per CDR3 protein. The profile covers about 540,000 distinct CDR3 sequences, with 15% to 20% appearing a single time and more than 2.5% taken by the ten largest.

The clonotype originates from a human donor who donated a stem cell graft to a child with acute lymphoblastic leukemia. Sequencing was performed on PBMCs from the stem cell graft donor, taken from the stem cell graft. The V and J genes are TRBV9 and TRBJ1-5, with a weak D call TRBD1 (5 bases). This CDR3 is CASSQTTGINQPQHF. The CDR3 region has the DNA TGTGCCAGCAGCCAGACTACAGGTATCAATCAGCCCCAGCATTTT.